Below, 23 T cell receptor beta chains from the same sample are listed, as sequenced in a study of T cells in Graves' hyperthyroidism and ophthalmopathy. Researchers took RNA transcripts and amplified the TCR beta CDR3 regions from them. TCR CDR3 underwent first-round RT-PCR with the HTBI primer set. TCRdb redid the calling of the multiplex PCR reads with MiXCR, one entry per CDR3 protein. The data show around 600,000 distinct CDR3 sequences, less than 45% seen once. The sequenced material came from peripheral blood or thyroid tissue (not recorded which). The receptors originated from an adult man with Graves' disease, either hyperthyroidism or ophthalmopathy (not recorded which).

At least ten counts were recorded for this clonotype. The J gene is TRBJ2-5, the V gene TRBV4-1; TRBD1 or TRBD2 may be the D gene (7 bases each). CDR3 length: 15 amino acids. The germline CDR1 and CDR2 sequences are MGHRA and YSYEKL. V shed 3 bases and J shed 4 bases, with 15 bases lying between them. CDR3: CASSQGSGGVETQYF. In DNA form, the CDR3 reads TGCGCCAGCAGCCAGGGGTCAGGGGGGGTAGAGACCCAGTACTTC.

V gene TRBV7-3 combines with J gene TRBJ1-4; D not certain. Germline assignment: CDR1 SGHTA and CDR2 FQGTGA. V was clipped by 3 bases and J by 0 bases, with 11 bases between them. The CDR3 is 16 residues long. In nucleotides, the CDR3 is TGTGCCAGCAGCTTGGTGCCGTCCGCAACTAATGAAAAACTGTTTTTT. It yields the protein CASSLVPSATNEKLFF.

The table lists this clonotype with a count of one. V usage is TRBV7-8 and J usage is TRBJ1-4; D gene unclear. Germline CDR1 and CDR2: SGHVS and FQNEAQ. V lost 5 bases and J lost 7, with 14 bases in between. CDR3 length equals 14 residues. As DNA, the CDR3 is TGTGCCAGCAGCCTGCCTACAAACACTGAAAAACTGTTTTTT. Protein sequence: CASSLPTNTEKLFF.

This clonotype occurred many times. The chain joins TRBV2 to TRBJ1-4; unclear D gene. Trimming pared 7 bases from V and 8 bases from J, leaving 8 bases between. From germline, CDR1 is SNHLY and CDR2 FYNNEI. The CDR3 covers 11 residues. The CDR3 reads CASTHREKLFF. The CDR3 DNA sequence: TGTGCCAGCACCCATCGGGAAAAACTGTTTTTT.

V is TRBV6-1 and J is TRBJ2-5; a weak D match, TRBD2 (5 bases). The CDR3 has 13 residues. Germline CDR1 reads MNHNS; CDR2 reads SASEGT. The V and J ends lost 5 bases and 7 bases respectively, with 14 bases between them. CDR3 DNA: TGTGCCAGCAGTTTCGAGCCCAGCGGGACCCAGTACTTC. The encoded protein is CASSFEPSGTQYF.

This clonotype was seen repeatedly, ten times or more. The chain uses TRBV9 and TRBJ1-5; unclear D gene. CDR3 length: 13 amino acids. Germline CDR1 is SGDLS and CDR2 is YYNGEE. V gave up 2 bases and J gave up 4 bases, with 7 bases separating them. CDR3 sequence reads: CASSVQPNQPQHF. The CDR3 nucleotides read TGTGCCAGCAGCGTGCAGCCGAATCAGCCCCAGCATTTT.

This clonotype was detected a few times. A clone one base away is much larger, so this may be a read error. The chain combines TRBV6-5 with TRBJ1-4; D is uncertain. Trimming cost V 7 bases and J 7 bases, with 16 bases left between them. This CDR3 has 14 amino acids. CDR1 MNHEY and CDR2 SVGAGI come from the germline V gene. The CDR3 DNA follows: TGTGCCAGCACAACATGCGGACGGGGTGAAAAACTGTTTTTT. It translates to CASTTCGRGEKLFF.

Regarding this clonotype: A much larger clone lies a single base off, so this may be a read error. The chain employs TRBV29-1 and TRBJ1-2; the D gene is possibly TRBD1 (6 bases). Trimming took 4 bases from V and 2 from J, leaving 8 bases between them. The CDR3 extends over 12 amino acids. Germline V gene sequence: CDR1 SQVTM, CDR2 ANQGSEA. The DNA for the CDR3 is TGCAGCGTTGCGACAGGCAACTATGGCTACACCTTC. It yields the protein CSVATGNYGYTF. The full variable domain, its missing parts supplied by reference TRBV29-1 and TRBJ1-2, is SAVISQKPSRDICQRGTSLTIQCQVDSQVTMMFWYRQQPGQSLTLIATANQGSEATYESGFVIDKFPISRPNLTFSTLTVSNMSPEDSSIYLCSVATGNYGYTFGSGTRLTVV.

V usage is TRBV6-5 and J usage is TRBJ2-5; D assignment may be TRBD1 or TRBD2 (5 bases each). The germline CDR1 and CDR2 sequences are MNHEY and SVGAGI. Deletions cut 5 bases from V and 7 bases from J, with 11 bases between. CDR3 length: 12 amino acids. The CDR3 is CASSRAGTTQYF. DNA for the CDR3: TGTGCCAGCAGTCGGGCAGGGACGACCCAGTACTTC.

In DNA form, the CDR3 reads TGTGCCAGCAGCGCACTGATGGGGGGGAGATCGGACTATGGCTACACCTTC. As protein: CASSALMGGRSDYGYTF. The genes are TRBV9 and TRBJ1-2; weak D call: TRBD1 (5 bases). CDR1 and CDR2 from the germline V gene are SGDLS and YYNGEE. The CDR3 runs to 17 residues. The germline V and J ends were trimmed by 3 bases and 3 bases, with 21 bases remaining between them.

This clonotype was counted a single time. The chain joins TRBV15 to TRBJ1-1; 8 positions agree with TRBD1. CDR1 is LNHNV, CDR2 YYDKDF, per germline (reference sequence). J gave up 3 bases and V 6 bases, and 6 bases lay outside the gene matches. The CDR3 contains 14 residues. The CDR3 loop reads CATRRTGRDTEAFF. Written as DNA, the CDR3 is TGTGCCACCAGAAGGACAGGGAGGGACACTGAAGCTTTCTTT.

This clonotype was counted many times. V is TRBV15 and J is TRBJ1-1, with D possibly being TRBD1 (5 bases). This CDR3 has 13 amino acids. Deletions cut 5 bases from V and 3 bases from J, with 10 bases between. Germline values: CDR1 LNHNV, CDR2 YYDKDF (reference sequence). The CDR3 loop is CATSFGGDTEAFF. DNA of the CDR3: TGTGCCACCAGCTTTGGAGGGGACACTGAAGCTTTCTTT. Full variable domain (remainder filled in from reference TRBV15 and TRBJ1-1): DAMVIQNPRYQVTQFGKPVTLSCSQTLNHNVMYWYQQKSSQAPKLLFHYYDKDFNNEADTPDNFQSRRPNTSFCFLDIRSPGLGDTAMYLCATSFGGDTEAFFGQGTRLTVV.

This clonotype appeared many times. This chain connects TRBV9 to TRBJ1-4; 7 bases align to TRBD1. The junction had 4 bases not matched to a gene; V was cut back by 4 bases and J by 10 bases. Germline V gives CDR1 SGDLS, CDR2 YYNGEE. The CDR3 consists of 12 residues. CDR3 in amino acids: CASSLQGGKLFF. The CDR3 coding sequence is TGTGCCAGCAGCCTCCAGGGGGGAAAACTGTTTTTT.

The chain employs TRBV15 and TRBJ1-6, with D possibly matching TRBD1 (6 bases). V was clipped by 4 bases and J by 5 bases, with 6 bases between them. There are 13 residues in the CDR3. Germline V CDR1 and CDR2: LNHNV, YYDKDF (reference sequence). CDR3 in amino acids: CATSNRDNSPLHF. The CDR3 nucleotides are TGTGCCACCAGCAACAGGGATAATTCACCCCTCCACTTT.

The V call is TRBV7-9, the J call TRBJ1-1; possibly TRBD1 for D (5 bases). The CDR3 consists of 14 residues. Per germline, CDR1 SEHNR and CDR2 FQNEAQ (reference sequence). The V and J ends lost 3 bases and 5 bases respectively, with 13 bases between them. Here the CDR3 DNA reads TGTGCCAGCAGCTTGGAGGGGATCTCAACTGAAGCTTTCTTT. Translating gives CASSLEGISTEAFF.

V and J are TRBV12-3 or TRBV12-4 and TRBJ1-1; 8 nucleotides line up with TRBD1. This CDR3 is built from 13 residues. After removal of 2 bases from V and 5 bases from J, the junction contained 1 base not matched to a gene. This chain's CDR3 is CASSLRTGTEAFF. The DNA of the CDR3 is TGTGCCAGCAGTTTAAGGACAGGGACTGAAGCTTTCTTT.

This clonotype was counted between two and nine times. The chain employs TRBV6-5 and TRBJ1-6, with D perhaps matching TRBD1 (5 bases). The CDR3 sequence is 16 residues long. With 1 base removed from V and 6 bases from J, the gap between germline ends came to 13 bases. The germline V gene has CDR1 MNHEY and CDR2 SVGAGI. CDR3 loop: CASSYWSQGRNSPLHF. CDR3 nucleotide sequence: TGTGCCAGCAGTTACTGGAGCCAGGGCCGTAATTCACCCCTCCACTTT.

This clonotype was picked up many times. CDR3 in DNA: TGTGCCAGCAGCTCCCCCGGGACTAGCGGGGGGGCCTACTTC. Translating gives CASSSPGTSGGAYF. The V and J genes are TRBV7-9 and TRBJ2-5; 16 bases align to TRBD2. The CDR3 consists of 14 residues. Germline CDR1 and CDR2: SEHNR and FQNEAQ (reference sequence). The junction had 7 bases not matched to a gene; V was cut back by 4 bases and J by 14 bases. The full variable domain, with the rest looked up from reference TRBV7-9 and TRBJ2-5, is DTGVSQNPRHKITKRGQNVTFRCDPISEHNRLYWYRQTLGQGPEFLTYFQNEAQLEKSRLLSDRFSAERPKGSFSTLEIQRTEQGDSAMYLCASSSPGTSGGAYFGPGTRLLVL.

The chain couples TRBV29-1 to TRBJ2-7; D possibly corresponds to TRBD2 (6 bases). The V end was cut by 4 bases, the J end by 3 bases, with 10 bases between. CDR3 size: 12 residues. Germline V lookup: CDR1 SQVTM, CDR2 ANQGSEA. In DNA form, the CDR3 reads TGCAGCGTTGTTTGGGGGGACTACGAGCAGTACTTC. This encodes CSVVWGDYEQYF.

The rearrangement links TRBV12-3 or TRBV12-4 to TRBJ1-5; D is unresolved. V lost 7 bases, J lost 4 bases, and 14 bases lay in between. The CDR3 has 14 residues. The CDR3, as DNA: TGTGCCAGCACCCGTCGCGGCCCGAATCAGCCCCAGCATTTT. Protein sequence: CASTRRGPNQPQHF.

This clonotype appeared many times. The V gene is TRBV29-1, the J gene TRBJ1-5, with no clear D. The CDR3 contains 12 residues. The germline gives CDR1 SQVTM, CDR2 ANQGSEA. Trimming removed 7 bases at V and 3 bases at J, with 10 bases between. The CDR3 region is CSAGSFNQPQHF. CDR3 bases: TGCAGCGCTGGTAGTTTCAATCAGCCCCAGCATTTT.

The chain employs TRBV7-9 and TRBJ1-2, with TRBD1 matching 8 bases. V lost 8 bases to trimming and J lost 7 bases; unmatched junction nucleotides: 9. Germline V gene lookup returns CDR1 SEHNR and CDR2 FQNEAQ (reference sequence). The CDR3 has 13 amino acids. CDR3 amino acids: CASLSGGGVGYTF. The CDR3 DNA sequence: TGTGCCAGCTTATCAGGGGGCGGCGTTGGCTACACCTTC.

This clonotype turned up a few times. The chain combines TRBV12-3 or TRBV12-4 with TRBJ1-4; no clear D. This CDR3 has 15 residues. V lost 4 bases, J lost 2 bases, and 11 bases lay in between. The CDR3 sequence: CASSSTVGTNEKLFF. The CDR3 nucleotides are TGTGCCAGCAGTTCAACAGTTGGGACTAATGAAAAACTGTTTTTT.